Listed here are 9 T cell receptor beta chains from one sample, sequenced in a study of T cells in Graves' hyperthyroidism and ophthalmopathy. Regions amplified from RNA transcripts were the TCR beta CDR3 regions. TCR CDR3 underwent first-round RT-PCR with the HTBI primer set. TCRdb processed the multiplex PCR reads anew with MiXCR; each CDR3 protein has one entry. The data hold around 440,000 distinct CDR3 sequences, with more than 15% observed a single time. The sequencing sample was made of blood. Source of these receptors: a young woman with Graves' hyperthyroidism.

This clonotype was picked up many times. The V gene is TRBV2, the J gene TRBJ1-2; 9 bases match TRBD1. CDR1 is SNHLY, CDR2 FYNNEI, per germline. The junction had 13 bases not matched to a gene; V was cut back by 2 bases and J by 6 bases. This CDR3 has 17 amino acids. The CDR3 DNA follows: TGTGCCAGCAGTGAAAACAGGGGGCGATCGGTTGTGCATGGCTACACCTTC. This codes for CASSENRGRSVVHGYTF.

The chain joins TRBV9 to TRBJ2-7, with 7 bases aligning to TRBD1. Trimming took 0 bases from V and 2 from J; bases not matched to a gene: 2. The germline gives CDR1 SGDLS, CDR2 YYNGEE. This CDR3 spans 14 amino acids. Here the CDR3 DNA reads TGTGCCAGCAGCGTAGGGGACAGTACCTACGAGCAGTACTTC. The encoded protein is CASSVGDSTYEQYF.

This clonotype was found a few times. The chain's CDR3 is CATSDSSGGRYNTDTQYF. CDR3 DNA: TGTGCCACCAGTGATTCTAGCGGGGGGCGGTATAACACAGATACGCAGTATTTT. The rearrangement uses TRBV24-1 and TRBJ2-3; TRBD2 aligns across 11 bases. The germline V gene has CDR1 KGHDR and CDR2 SFDVKD. J lost 2 bases, V lost 2 bases, and 8 bases had no gene match. The CDR3 is 18 amino acids.

This clonotype came up many times. The gene calls are TRBV6-1 and TRBJ2-1, with TRBD2 identical over 8 bases. The CDR3 has 16 residues. After removal of 5 bases from V and 6 bases from J, the junction contained 12 bases not matched to a gene. Per the germline V gene, CDR1 is MNHNS and CDR2 is SASEGT. The DNA for the CDR3 is TGTGCCAGCAGTTATTCGGGACTAGGGGTAGGCAATGAGCAGTTCTTC. Amino acids: CASSYSGLGVGNEQFF.

The V gene is TRBV7-9, the J gene TRBJ2-5, with TRBD2 matching over 11 bases. Germline V lookup: CDR1 SEHNR, CDR2 FQNEAQ (reference sequence). The length of the CDR3 is 15 residues. V lost 1 base, J lost 5 bases, and 3 bases stayed unmatched. The CDR3 nucleotides read TGTGCCAGCAGCTTAGTTCCTAGCGGGGGGGAGACCCAGTACTTC. Encoded protein: CASSLVPSGGETQYF.

The CDR3 loop reads CASSLDSVSSGNTIYF. In nucleotides, the CDR3 is TGTGCCAGCAGTTTGGACAGCGTATCGTCTGGAAACACCATATATTTT. The chain is built from TRBV2 and TRBJ1-3; a weak D match, TRBD1 (6 bases). CDR1 and CDR2 (germline): SNHLY, FYNNEI. This CDR3 has 16 residues. The V and J ends lost 5 bases and 1 base respectively, with 15 bases between them.

The rearrangement links TRBV5-1 to TRBJ2-5, with D unclear. This CDR3 contains 14 residues. V gave up 4 bases and J gave up 5 bases, with 15 bases separating them. The germline V gene encodes CDR1 SGHRS and CDR2 YFSETQ. CDR3 loop: CASSRDPPAETQYF. Here the CDR3 DNA reads TGCGCCAGCAGCCGAGATCCGCCGGCGGAGACCCAGTACTTC.

In its sample, this clonotype was seen many times. This chain uses TRBV20-1 with TRBJ2-3, with 14 bases that match TRBD2. The trim removed 3 bases at V and 4 bases at J, leaving 3 bases unmatched. The CDR3 sequence is 15 residues long. Germline V CDR1 and CDR2: DFQATT, SNEGSKA (reference sequence). In DNA form, the CDR3 reads TGCAGTGCTAGCGGACTAGCGGGGGGCGCAGATACGCAGTATTTT. It is translated as CSASGLAGGADTQYF.

This clonotype was detected many times. The V call is TRBV12-3 or TRBV12-4, the J call TRBJ1-2; 9 positions agree with TRBD1. J gave up 4 bases and V 6 bases, and 3 bases lay outside the gene matches. The CDR3 spans 13 residues. The CDR3 DNA is TGTGCCAGCAGCGAGGGACAGGGCTATGGCTACACCTTC. As protein: CASSEGQGYGYTF.